Listed below are T cell receptor beta chains from one sample, sequenced in a study of blood T cell repertoires in COVID-19. Sequenced by immunoSEQ multiplex PCR; TCRdb stores in-frame clones only, minus some. The sample has about 430,000 clones; 70% to 90% are singletons. The source material was PBMCs or T cells enriched from blood (not recorded which). The receptor source for this set is a young woman with acute COVID-19. Each CDR3 is given with its conserved first and last residue. D genes are given only for firm matches. Where a row states a size, it is once, few, many or the class of an expanded clone; other rows omit it.

v_gene	j_gene	abundance	d_gene	CDR3nt	CDR3aa
TRBV5-8	TRBJ1-6	.	TRBD1	TGTGCCAGCAGCTTGGATACAGGGGGGAATTCACCCCTCCACTTT	CASSLDTGGNSPLHF
TRBV5-6	TRBJ1-2	.	.	TGTGCCAGCAGCTTGGAGGGGTTATTCCTCCATGGCTACACCTTC	CASSLEGLFLHGYTF
TRBV28	TRBJ1-1	once	.	TGTGCCAGCAACTCCGGGACACCTGTTTTTGAAGCTTTCTTT	CASNSGTPVFEAFF
TRBV6-5	TRBJ2-2	.	.	TGTGCCAGCAGGGGTAGCCGCACCGGGGAGCTGTTTTTT	CASRGSRTGELFF
TRBV5-1	TRBJ1-6	.	.	TGCGCCAGCAGCTTGGGAGGACAGAGAGATTCACCCCTCCACTTT	CASSLGGQRDSPLHF
TRBV19	TRBJ1-4	.	TRBD1	TGTGCCAGTGCCCTTGCAGGGGGCCCTGAAAAACTGTTTTTT	CASALAGGPEKLFF
TRBV6-2/TRBV6-3	TRBJ2-1	once	.	TGTGCCAGCAGTTGGGGGCTCCGGGACCCTGAAATAAATGAGCAGTTCTTC	CASSWGLRDPEINEQFF
TRBV5-5	TRBJ1-4	.	TRBD1	TGTGCCAGCAGCTTTGACAGGGCGACTAATGAAAAACTGTTTTTT	CASSFDRATNEKLFF
TRBV7-8	TRBJ1-4	.	.	TGTGCCAGCAGACAAGACAGTTCCCCGGCAACTAATGAAAAACTGTTTTTT	CASRQDSSPATNEKLFF
TRBV6-1	TRBJ1-3	.	TRBD1	TGTGCCAGCAGTGAATTCCCCTCTACAGGGGGCTACTCTGGAAACACCATATATTTT	CASSEFPSTGGYSGNTIYF
TRBV5-1	TRBJ1-5	.	.	TGCGCCAGCAGCACTGGACATGGGGGCGCATATCAGCCCCAGCATTTT	CASSTGHGGAYQPQHF
TRBV25-1	TRBJ1-5	.	.	TGTGCCAGCAGCGACTGGGAGAAGAATCAGCCCCAGCATTTT	CASSDWEKNQPQHF
TRBV27	TRBJ2-1	.	.	TGTGCCAGCAGCCCAGGGGATGAGCAGTTCTTC	CASSPGDEQFF
TRBV21-1	TRBJ1-3	once	.	TGTGCCAGCACCCGGGAGCGGGGTTTCTCTGGAAACACCATATATTTT	CASTRERGFSGNTIYF
TRBV6-2/TRBV6-3	TRBJ2-3	.	TRBD2	TGTGCCAGCAGTCCCCAGGGACTAGCGGTATCAGATACGCAGTATTTT	CASSPQGLAVSDTQYF
TRBV12-5	TRBJ2-3	.	TRBD1	TGTGCTAGTGGCCCCGGACAGGGGGTTACCGCAGATACGCAGTATTTT	CASGPGQGVTADTQYF
TRBV4-2	TRBJ1-2	.	.	TGTGCCAGCACTCTTAACCCGTCGGACTATGGCTACACCTTC	CASTLNPSDYGYTF
TRBV19	TRBJ2-2	.	.	TGTGCCAGTAGTATAGACAGGGCCACCGGGGAGCTGTTTTTT	CASSIDRATGELFF
TRBV5-5	TRBJ2-3	.	.	TGTGCCAGCAGCAGGACAAACCAAATCCCAGATACGCAGTATTTT	CASSRTNQIPDTQYF
TRBV5-1	TRBJ2-7	.	TRBD1	TGCGCCAGCAGCTTGTATCCACAGGGGGAATTCTACGAGCAGTACTTC	CASSLYPQGEFYEQYF
TRBV3-1/TRBV3-2	TRBJ2-7	.	.	TGTGCCAGCAGCCAATTCCTCGCGTCCGAGCAGTACTTC	CASSQFLASEQYF
TRBV4-3	TRBJ2-1	.	TRBD1	TGCGCCAGCAGCCAAGATTATGGACAGGGGGTGTATGAGCAGTTCTTC	CASSQDYGQGVYEQFF
TRBV10-3	TRBJ2-2	.	TRBD2	TGTGCCATCAGGGCTAGCGGGGACACCGGGGAGCTGTTTTTT	CAIRASGDTGELFF
TRBV30	TRBJ1-6	.	.	TGTGCCTGGAGTGCGCAGGGCGATTCACCCCTCCACTTT	CAWSAQGDSPLHF